This T cell receptor (beta chain) is from a study of blood T cells in healthy people across ages. Study results and limitations: Roughly linear declines in TCR beta diversity per million T cells occurred with age.

For every donor, a draw yielded approximately 9.9 milliliters of peripheral blood. Every sample gave at least 5.5 micrograms of total RNA when it was extracted. Then a second PCR, running roughly 7 to 11 cycles, was carried out with a sample-barcoded 5' primer and a J-beta primer mix. TCRdb re-derived calls from the 5' RACE reads in MiXCR, one entry per CDR3 protein. Of some 790,000 distinct CDR3 sequences detected, about 30% appear once; the ten largest clones hold roughly 17%. Germline V gene data show CDR1 as GTSNPN and CDR2 as SVGIG (reference sequence). Trimming removed 0 bases at V and 5 bases at J, with 9 bases between. The CDR3 runs to 13 residues. This clonotype was picked up many times. What it binds is not known.

Sample: blood. This chain connects TRBV30 to TRBJ2-3, with D unresolved. This TCR was sampled from a woman aged 80 or over in good health. This chain's CDR3 is CAWSVTSRDTQYF. The DNA of the CDR3 is TGTGCCTGGAGTGTAACTTCCCGAGATACGCAGTATTTT. Full variable domain (rest looked up from reference TRBV30 and TRBJ2-3): SQTIHQWPATLVQPVGSPLSLECTVEGTSNPNLYWYRQAAGRGLQLLFYSVGIGQISSEVPQNLSASRPQDRQFILSSKKLLLSDSGFYLCAWSVTSRDTQYFGPGTRLTVL.